Listed here are 16 T cell receptor beta chains from one sample, sequenced in a study of identical twins. TCRdb itself ran the 5' RACE reads through MiXCR, one entry per CDR3 protein. The table has just under 550,000 distinct CDR3 sequences, nearly 15% seen once. These sequences were also reported in another study, on yellow fever vaccine responses in identical twins.

Source material: CD4+ T cells sorted from blood. The source of these receptors is a woman aged 18-30 years in good health.

This clonotype was counted a few times. The chain uses TRBV5-1 and TRBJ1-1; D gene unclear. Trimming removed 4 bases at V and 0 bases at J, with 13 bases between. The CDR3 consists of 15 residues. CDR1 SGHRS and CDR2 YFSETQ come from the germline V gene. For the CDR3, the DNA is TGCGCCAGCAGCCTTGGGAGCTATGTGAACACTGAAGCTTTCTTT. Translation: CASSLGSYVNTEAFF.

This clonotype showed up just a few times. The V call is TRBV5-5, the J call TRBJ2-7, with D unresolved. V was trimmed by 0 bases and J by 0 bases, leaving 10 bases between them. CDR1 and CDR2 from the germline V gene are SGHKS and YYEKEE (reference sequence). The CDR3 runs to 15 residues. CDR3 DNA sequence: TGTGCCAGCAGCTTGGAGGGAACAAGCTCCTACGAGCAGTACGTC. Amino acids: CASSLEGTSSYEQYV.

This chain connects TRBV20-1 to TRBJ2-3, with D possibly called TRBD1 or TRBD2 (5 bases each). The CDR3 contains 15 residues. CDR1 is DFQATT and CDR2 is SNEGSKA in the germline V gene (reference sequence). The germline V and J ends were trimmed by 6 bases and 0 bases, with 16 bases remaining between them. The CDR3 nucleotides read TGCAGTGCCGGAGCACTAGGGGATAGCACAGATACGCAGTATTTT. This sequence encodes CSAGALGDSTDTQYF.

The chain joins TRBV29-1 to TRBJ2-7; TRBD2 is a possible D gene (6 bases). The CDR3 has 13 amino acids. V lost 7 bases and J 0 bases, leaving 13 bases between the germline ends. Germline V gene lookup returns CDR1 SQVTM and CDR2 ANQGSEA. This CDR3 is CSGGSGFSYEQYF. The CDR3 DNA is TGCAGCGGGGGCAGCGGGTTCTCCTACGAGCAGTACTTC.

This chain connects TRBV20-1 to TRBJ2-3; a weak D match, TRBD2 (5 bases). This CDR3 spans 18 amino acids. Trimming cost V 2 bases and J 5 bases, with 26 bases left between them. The germline gives CDR1 DFQATT, CDR2 SNEGSKA (reference sequence). CDR3 bases: TGCAGTGCTAGAAAACCCGGTGTGAGGGCCGGGTACGGAGATACGCAGTATTTT. This gives the protein CSARKPGVRAGYGDTQYF.

The genes are TRBV7-2 and TRBJ2-5, with D perhaps matching TRBD2 (5 bases). Germline V lookup: CDR1 SGHTA, CDR2 FQGNSA. CDR3 length: 13 amino acids. Trimming cost V 1 base and J 2 bases, with 5 bases left between them. CDR3 sequence (DNA): TGTGCCAGCAGCTTAGGGGAGCAAGAGACCCAGTACTTC. Protein: CASSLGEQETQYF.

This sequence joins TRBV6-1 and TRBJ2-6; D gene unclear. CDR1 is MNHNS, CDR2 SASEGT, per germline. Trimming took off 6 bases at V and 2 bases at J, with 8 bases between the two ends. The CDR3 extends over 14 amino acids. This chain's CDR3 is CASSKGPGANVLTF. The CDR3, as DNA: TGTGCCAGCAGCAAAGGTCCTGGGGCCAACGTCCTGACTTTC.

Only a few counts were recorded for this clonotype. The chain uses TRBV5-1 and TRBJ1-2; 7 bases are shared with TRBD1. V was pared by 4 bases and J by 8 bases, with 8 bases of the junction left unmatched. Per the germline V gene, CDR1 is SGHRS and CDR2 is YFSETQ. The CDR3 loop spans 13 amino acids. CDR3: CASSPSQGPGYTF. In DNA form, the CDR3 reads TGCGCCAGCAGCCCCTCACAGGGGCCCGGCTACACCTTC. The variable domain in full, with the rest retrieved from reference TRBV5-1 and TRBJ1-2, is KAGVTQTPRYLIKTRGQQVTLSCSPISGHRSVSWYQQTPGQGLQFLFEYFSETQRNKGNFPGRFSGRQFSNSRSEMNVSTLELGDSALYLCASSPSQGPGYTFGSGTRLTVV.

Only a few counts were recorded for this clonotype. The chain is built from TRBV6-5 and TRBJ2-3; 10 nucleotides align to TRBD2. Germline assignment: CDR1 MNHEY and CDR2 SVGAGI. V was clipped by 2 bases and J by 4 bases; unmatched bases: 9. CDR3 length: 17 amino acids. CDR3 residues: CASSYSRTSGESDTQYF. CDR3 nucleotide sequence: TGTGCCAGCAGTTACAGTCGAACTAGCGGGGAATCAGATACGCAGTATTTT.

This clonotype was detected a few times. J is TRBJ1-6 and V is TRBV5-5; D might be TRBD1 (6 bases). The CDR3 has 14 residues. CDR1 and CDR2 (germline): SGHKS, YYEKEE (reference sequence). V dropped 3 bases and J dropped 7 bases, with 11 bases sitting between them. CDR3: CASSWGARNSPLHF. In DNA, the CDR3 is TGTGCCAGCAGCTGGGGGGCTAGGAATTCACCCCTCCACTTT.

This clonotype showed up just a few times. V gene TRBV6-5 combines with J gene TRBJ2-1; 8 positions match TRBD1. CDR1 and CDR2 from the germline V gene are MNHEY and SVGAGI. The CDR3 consists of 11 residues. The ends lost 5 bases at V and 14 bases at J; junction bases unmatched: 5. The CDR3 sequence: CASSQGAEEFF. CDR3 in DNA: TGTGCCAGCAGTCAGGGGGCAGAGGAGTTCTTC.

This clonotype was counted between two and nine times. J is TRBJ2-4 and V is TRBV7-9, with a weak D call TRBD2 (5 bases). CDR3 length: 17 amino acids. Trimming cost V 1 base and J 0 bases, with 13 bases left between them. Germline V gives CDR1 SEHNR, CDR2 FQNEAQ (reference sequence). CDR3 protein: CASSLEETKIAKNIQYF. CDR3 bases: TGTGCCAGCAGCTTAGAAGAGACTAAAATAGCCAAAAACATTCAGTACTTC.

This clonotype appeared many times. This chain connects TRBV28 to TRBJ2-7; no reliable D call. Trimming stripped 3 bases from V and 0 bases from J, with 18 bases between. The CDR3 consists of 17 residues. CDR1 MDHEN and CDR2 SYDVKM come from the germline V gene. The DNA for the CDR3 is TGTGCCAGCAGTTTTTCGTTCTCGCGGCCAACCTCCTACGAGCAGTACTTC. As protein: CASSFSFSRPTSYEQYF.

This clonotype has a handful of counts. The chain couples TRBV4-2 to TRBJ2-5, with D perhaps matching TRBD2 (5 bases). The germline CDR1 and CDR2 sequences are LGHNA and YNFKEQ. The CDR3 is made up of 15 amino acids. Trimming cost V 2 bases and J 2 bases, with 12 bases left between them. CDR3 sequence (DNA): TGTGCCAGCAGCCAACAATGGAGCGGTCAAGAGACCCAGTACTTC. Protein: CASSQQWSGQETQYF.

Many counts were recorded for this clonotype. The rearrangement links TRBV28 to TRBJ2-1; 8 nucleotides line up with TRBD1. With V trimmed by 1 base and J by 0 bases, 2 bases remained unmatched. The length of the CDR3 is 16 residues. CDR1 is MDHEN and CDR2 is SYDVKM in the germline V gene. The CDR3 DNA reads TGTGCCAGCAGTTTATTCGGGACAGGCTCCTACAATGAGCAGTTCTTC. This codes for CASSLFGTGSYNEQFF.

Only a few counts were recorded for this clonotype. The chain recombines TRBV7-9 with TRBJ2-1; 8 bases are shared with TRBD2. The CDR3 totals 14 residues. Germline trimming cut 5 bases from V and 8 bases from J; bases unmatched to any gene: 8. Germline V gene lookup returns CDR1 SEHNR and CDR2 FQNEAQ (reference sequence). CDR3: CASSPRSAGDEQFF. CDR3 nucleotide sequence: TGTGCCAGCAGCCCGAGATCAGCGGGGGATGAGCAGTTCTTC.